This entry lists 25 T cell receptor beta chains sequenced from one sample in a study of blood T cell repertoires in COVID-19. Profiling relied on immunoSEQ multiplex PCR, and the TCRdb table lists in-frame clones only, not all of them. The sample includes about 220,000 clones, roughly four fifths of them seen just once. The sample consisted of PBMCs or T cells enriched from blood (not recorded which). The receptors originated from a woman between 40 and 55 years old who had been exposed to COVID-19.

The rearrangement uses TRBV3-1 (or the pseudogene TRBV3-2) and TRBJ1-1; D is ambiguous. V was clipped by 1 base and J by 4 bases, with 13 bases between them. Germline CDR1 and CDR2: LGHDT and YNNKEL (reference sequence). There are 15 residues in the CDR3. The CDR3, as DNA: TGTGCCAGCAGCCAAGGCGGCTTTGACGCCACTGAAGCTTTCTTT. Translation gives CASSQGGFDATEAFF.

The chain carries TRBV30 and TRBJ1-3; no clear D. CDR1 and CDR2 from the germline V gene are GTSNPN and SVGIG (reference sequence). The CDR3 consists of 13 residues. V gave up 2 bases and J gave up 1 base, with 6 bases separating them. The CDR3 nucleotides read TGTGCCTGGAGTTCGGGTTCTGGAAACACCATATATTTT. Encoded protein: CAWSSGSGNTIYF. The full variable domain, its missing parts supplied by reference TRBV30 and TRBJ1-3, is SQTIHQWPATLVQPVGSPLSLECTVEGTSNPNLYWYRQAAGRGLQLLFYSVGIGQISSEVPQNLSASRPQDRQFILSSKKLLLSDSGFYLCAWSSGSGNTIYFGEGSWLTVV.

This chain links TRBV21-1 with TRBJ2-2; the DNA was not used to check the table's D call, TRBD2. TRBV21-1 is a known pseudogene. CDR3 length equals 18 residues. This CDR3 is CASSSHPAGTSGDGELFF. DNA of the CDR3: TGTGCCAGCAGCTCACACCCCGCGGGGACTAGCGGGGACGGGGAGCTGTTTTTT.

The J gene is TRBJ2-5, the V gene TRBV28; possibly TRBD2 for D (7 bases). Trimming pared 6 bases from V and 2 bases from J, leaving 19 bases between. CDR3 length: 16 residues. CDR1 and CDR2 (germline): MDHEN, SYDVKM. CDR3 loop: CASSALLRGAQETQYF. The CDR3 DNA is TGTGCCAGCAGCGCCCTGTTACGGGGGGCACAAGAGACCCAGTACTTC.

The rearrangement links TRBV7-6 to TRBJ2-3, with 10 bases fitting TRBD2. The CDR3 is 17 amino acids. Germline CDR1 SGHVS, CDR2 FNYEAQ. The junction had 12 bases not matched to a gene; V was cut back by 4 bases and J by 5 bases. Written as DNA, the CDR3 is TGTGCCAGCAGCTCAAAGAGCGGGGGGGCTATTGAAGATACGCAGTATTTT. It yields the protein CASSSKSGGAIEDTQYF.

The CDR3 sequence: CASSLTGLGTEAFF. The CDR3 nucleotides are TGTGCCAGCAGCCTTACAGGGTTAGGAACTGAAGCTTTCTTT. This chain connects TRBV5-4 to TRBJ1-1; perhaps TRBD1 as D (6 bases). Germline values: CDR1 SGHNT, CDR2 YYREEE (reference sequence). The CDR3 loop spans 14 amino acids. The V end was cut by 4 bases, the J end by 5 bases, with 15 bases between.

The J gene is TRBJ2-7, the V gene TRBV24-1, with 7 bases identical to TRBD2. Germline-derived CDR1 and CDR2 are KGHDR and SFDVKD. This CDR3 has 13 residues. V trimming: 6 bases; J trimming: 4 bases; junction bases outside the gene matches: 5. The DNA for the CDR3 is TGTGCCACCAGTCCTCCGGGGGGTTACGAGCAGTACTTC. Its protein is CATSPPGGYEQYF.

Concerning this clone itself: Other DNA variants within this sample encode the same CDR3. The rearrangement uses TRBV12-3 or TRBV12-4 and TRBJ1-5; D gene uncertain. V was pared by 3 bases and J by 7 bases, with 10 bases between. The CDR3 runs 13 residues. The CDR3 DNA is TGTGCCAGCAGTTTTGGTGGCAGACAGCCCCAGCATTTT. It specifies CASSFGGRQPQHF.

This chain joins TRBV7-2 and TRBJ2-1; 11 bases line up with TRBD1. The CDR3 runs 16 residues. V lost 2 bases to trimming and J lost 7 bases; unmatched junction nucleotides: 7. Germline CDR1 reads SGHTA; CDR2 reads FQGNSA. In DNA, the CDR3 is TGTGCCAGCAGCTTATCTGGACAGGGGGCTGCAAATGAGCAGTTCTTC. Translated: CASSLSGQGAANEQFF.

This clone occurred once. The chain combines TRBV30 with TRBJ1-5, with 7 bases that match TRBD1. Germline assignment: CDR1 GTSNPN and CDR2 SVGIG (reference sequence). V lost 0 bases, J lost 7 bases, and 9 bases stayed unmatched. The CDR3 covers 15 residues. CDR3 loop: CAWSVGTAVGQPQHF. CDR3 in DNA: TGTGCCTGGAGTGTGGGGACAGCAGTTGGCCAGCCCCAGCATTTT.

The chain is built from TRBV7-9 and TRBJ2-1, with D maybe TRBD1 (5 bases). With 1 base removed from V and 7 bases from J, the gap between germline ends came to 14 bases. Germline V gene sequence: CDR1 SEHNR, CDR2 FQNEAQ (reference sequence). The CDR3 extends over 15 amino acids. The CDR3 spells CASSLVGPGWNEQFF. Here the CDR3 DNA reads TGTGCCAGCAGCTTAGTAGGGCCAGGGTGGAATGAGCAGTTCTTC.

V is TRBV2 and J is TRBJ2-5; no definite D call. The V and J ends lost 4 bases and 5 bases respectively, with 5 bases between them. The CDR3 is 11 amino acids. The germline CDR1 and CDR2 sequences are SNHLY and FYNNEI. DNA of the CDR3: TGTGCCAGCAGTGCTTATGAGACCCAGTACTTC. Its protein is CASSAYETQYF.

J is TRBJ1-2 and V is TRBV6-5; TRBD1 aligns across 7 bases. This CDR3 has 15 residues. CDR1 and CDR2 from the germline V gene are MNHEY and SVGAGI. After removal of 0 bases from V and 7 bases from J, the junction contained 8 bases not matched to a gene. The CDR3 DNA reads as TGTGCCAGCAGTTACTCGTTCGCAGGGGGTGGTGGCTACACCTTC. It yields the protein CASSYSFAGGGGYTF.

The chain is built from TRBV27 and TRBJ2-7; D call uncertain. This CDR3 spans 14 amino acids. Germline CDR1 MNHEY, CDR2 SMNVEV (reference sequence). V lost 6 bases and J 3 bases, leaving 15 bases between the germline ends. The CDR3: CASRSGYLNYEQYF. The CDR3, as DNA: TGTGCCAGCAGGTCCGGGTACTTAAACTACGAGCAGTACTTC.

The rearrangement links TRBV19 to TRBJ1-1, with 9 bases fitting TRBD1. Looked up from germline, CDR1 is LNHDA and CDR2 is SQIVND (reference sequence). V was clipped by 2 bases and J by 4 bases; unmatched bases: 5. CDR3 length: 15 amino acids. CDR3 DNA sequence: TGTGCCAGTAGTATACGACAGGGGGTTGTCACTGAAGCTTTCTTT. Amino acids: CASSIRQGVVTEAFF. Full variable domain (rest looked up from reference TRBV19 and TRBJ1-1): DGGITQSPKYLFRKEGQNVTLSCEQNLNHDAMYWYRQDPGQGLRLIYYSQIVNDFQKGDIAEGYSVSREKKESFPLTVTSAQKNPTAFYLCASSIRQGVVTEAFFGQGTRLTVV.

The chain employs TRBV28 and TRBJ1-2; 8 bases are a match to TRBD1. V shed 5 bases and J 1 base; nucleotides not matched to a gene: 3. Germline V gene lookup returns CDR1 MDHEN and CDR2 SYDVKM. The CDR3 has 14 residues. The CDR3 DNA sequence: TGTGCCAGCAGTCTTGACAGGGGTAACTATGGCTACACCTTC. It yields the protein CASSLDRGNYGYTF.

The chain is built from TRBV7-8 and TRBJ2-6; a possible D gene is TRBD1 (5 bases). The V end was cut by 5 bases, the J end by 0 bases, with 8 bases between. Germline loops: CDR1 SGHVS, CDR2 FQNEAQ. This CDR3 contains 15 residues. This CDR3 reads CASSLGASGANVLTF. CDR3 bases: TGTGCCAGCAGCCTTGGGGCCTCTGGGGCCAACGTCCTGACTTTC.

The chain recombines TRBV5-6 with TRBJ2-1, with D maybe TRBD2 (5 bases). V was cut by 0 bases and J by 8 bases, with 9 bases left in between. Germline V CDR1 and CDR2: SGHDT, YYEEEE. CDR3 length: 13 residues. The CDR3 is CASSLVGSDEQFF. CDR3 nucleotides: TGTGCCAGCAGCTTGGTTGGGAGCGATGAGCAGTTCTTC.

This clone was recorded a few times. This rearrangement joins TRBV18 to TRBJ2-2; no firm D call. Per the germline V gene, CDR1 is KGHSH and CDR2 is LQKENI. This CDR3 is 14 amino acids long. The germline V and J ends were trimmed by 2 bases and 2 bases, with 6 bases remaining between them. The CDR3 loop is CASSPYSNTGELFF. In DNA, the CDR3 is TGTGCCAGCTCACCATACAGCAACACCGGGGAGCTGTTTTTT.

In DNA form, the CDR3 reads TGTGCCAGCAGCTTGACAGACACTGAAGCTTTCTTT. Its protein is CASSLTDTEAFF. The chain recombines TRBV2 with TRBJ1-1, with D possibly matching TRBD1 (5 bases). Germline loops: CDR1 SNHLY, CDR2 FYNNEI. The CDR3 extends over 12 amino acids. Between the trimmed V and J ends, which lost 6 bases and 3 bases, there was a span of 8 bases. Using reference TRBV2 and TRBJ1-1 for the parts outside the CDR3, the full variable domain is EPEVTQTPSHQVTQMGQEVILRCVPISNHLYFYWYRQILGQKVEFLVSFYNNEISEKSEIFDDQFSVERPDGSNFTLKIRSTKLEDSAMYFCASSLTDTEAFFGQGTRLTVV.

V gene TRBV2 combines with J gene TRBJ2-7, with 9 positions matching TRBD1. J lost 5 bases, V lost 5 bases, and 10 bases had no gene match. The CDR3 runs to 15 residues. Germline CDR1 reads SNHLY; CDR2 reads FYNNEI. The CDR3 region is CASSQWGQGTHEQYF. The CDR3 nucleotides read TGTGCCAGCAGTCAATGGGGACAGGGCACACACGAGCAGTACTTC.

This chain joins TRBV10-3 and TRBJ1-2; the D is unclear. V gave up 4 bases and J gave up 8 bases, with 11 bases separating them. This CDR3 is built from 12 residues. Germline CDR1 reads ENHRY; CDR2 reads SYGVKD. The CDR3 nucleotides are TGTGCCATCAGTGCGAGAGGGAAGGGCTACACCTTC. Translating gives CAISARGKGYTF.

This chain uses TRBV28 with TRBJ2-4, with 7 bases identical to TRBD2. Unmatched junction bases numbered 7, after V lost 4 bases and J lost 7 bases. From germline, CDR1 is MDHEN and CDR2 SYDVKM. There are 14 residues in the CDR3. The CDR3 protein is CASSSTGRENIQYF. CDR3 nucleotides: TGTGCCAGCAGTTCAACGGGGAGGGAGAACATTCAGTACTTC.

The chain uses TRBV5-1 and TRBJ1-4; D is perhaps TRBD1 (5 bases). CDR1 is SGHRS and CDR2 is YFSETQ in the germline V gene. V dropped 3 bases and J dropped 5 bases, with 14 bases sitting between them. The CDR3 runs 15 residues. The CDR3 coding sequence is TGCGCCAGCAGCTCGACCGGGGGACCGAATGAAAAACTGTTTTTT. This gives the protein CASSSTGGPNEKLFF. The variable domain in full, with the rest retrieved from reference TRBV5-1 and TRBJ1-4, is KAGVTQTPRYLIKTRGQQVTLSCSPISGHRSVSWYQQTPGQGLQFLFEYFSETQRNKGNFPGRFSGRQFSNSRSEMNVSTLELGDSALYLCASSSTGGPNEKLFFGSGTQLSVL.

The chain employs TRBV30 and TRBJ1-1, with D possibly TRBD1 on 5 matching bases. CDR3 size: 14 residues. In germline, CDR1 is GTSNPN, CDR2 SVGIG (reference sequence). Deletions cut 0 bases from V and 4 bases from J, with 12 bases between. The CDR3 is CAWSVLGGGTEAFF. The DNA of the CDR3 is TGTGCCTGGAGTGTACTGGGGGGAGGCACTGAAGCTTTCTTT.